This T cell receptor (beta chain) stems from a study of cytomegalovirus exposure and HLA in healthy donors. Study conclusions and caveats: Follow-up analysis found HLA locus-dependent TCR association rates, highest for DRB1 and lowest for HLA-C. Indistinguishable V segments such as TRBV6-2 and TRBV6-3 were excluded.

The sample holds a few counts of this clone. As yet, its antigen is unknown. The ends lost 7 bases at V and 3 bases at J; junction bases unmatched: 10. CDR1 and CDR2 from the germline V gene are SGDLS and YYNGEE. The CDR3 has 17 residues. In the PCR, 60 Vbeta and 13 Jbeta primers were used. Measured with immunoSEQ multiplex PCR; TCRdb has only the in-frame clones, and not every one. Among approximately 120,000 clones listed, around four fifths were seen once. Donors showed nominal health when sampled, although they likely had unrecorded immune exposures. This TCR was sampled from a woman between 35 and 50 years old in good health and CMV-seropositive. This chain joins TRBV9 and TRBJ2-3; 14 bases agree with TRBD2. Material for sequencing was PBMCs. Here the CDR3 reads CASGPTSGRAMTDTQYF. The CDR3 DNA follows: TGTGCCAGCGGCCCGACTAGCGGGAGGGCCATGACAGATACGCAGTATTTT.